The sequence of this T cell receptor beta chain was determined in a study of T cell responses to AZD1222 COVID-19 vaccine. Clones were read by immunoSEQ multiplex PCR, and TCRdb kept only the in-frame ones, dropping some. The sample records fewer than 200,000 clones, roughly nine tenths being singletons. The specimen comprised peripheral blood, sampled 28 days after the second dose of the MenACWY control vaccine. The TCR was taken from an adult who received the MenACWY meningococcal vaccine as a control.

For the CDR3, the DNA is TGCAGCGTAACCCGGGACTATGGCTACACCTTC. The encoded protein is CSVTRDYGYTF. V is TRBV29-1 and J is TRBJ1-2; D is uncertain. The CDR3 is 11 residues long. The V gene's germline CDR1 is SQVTM and CDR2 ANQGSEA. Between the trimmed V and J ends, which lost 6 bases and 3 bases, there was a span of 8 bases.